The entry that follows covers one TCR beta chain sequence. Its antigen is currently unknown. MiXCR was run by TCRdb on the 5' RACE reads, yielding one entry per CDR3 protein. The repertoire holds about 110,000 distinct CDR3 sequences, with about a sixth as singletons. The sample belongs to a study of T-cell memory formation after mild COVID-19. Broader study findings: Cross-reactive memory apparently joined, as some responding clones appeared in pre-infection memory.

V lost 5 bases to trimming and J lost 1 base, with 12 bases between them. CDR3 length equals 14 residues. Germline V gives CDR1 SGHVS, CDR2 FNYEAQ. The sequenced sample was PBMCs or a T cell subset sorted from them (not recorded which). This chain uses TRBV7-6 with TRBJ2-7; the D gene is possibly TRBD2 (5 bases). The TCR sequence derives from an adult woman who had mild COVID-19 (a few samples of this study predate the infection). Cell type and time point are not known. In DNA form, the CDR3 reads TGTGCCAGCAGCCCCTATGAGGGTTCCTACGAGCAGTACTTC. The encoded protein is CASSPYEGSYEQYF.